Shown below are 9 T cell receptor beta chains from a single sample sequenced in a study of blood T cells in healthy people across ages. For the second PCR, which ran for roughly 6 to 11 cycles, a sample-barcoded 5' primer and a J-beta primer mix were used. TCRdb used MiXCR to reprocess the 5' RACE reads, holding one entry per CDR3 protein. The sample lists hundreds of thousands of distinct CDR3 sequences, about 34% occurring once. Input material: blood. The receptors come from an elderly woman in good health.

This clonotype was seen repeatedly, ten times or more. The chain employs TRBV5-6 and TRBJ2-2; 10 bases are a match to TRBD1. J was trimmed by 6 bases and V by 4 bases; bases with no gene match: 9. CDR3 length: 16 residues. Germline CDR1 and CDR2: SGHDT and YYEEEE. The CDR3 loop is CASSRAPGQGAGELFF. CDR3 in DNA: TGTGCCAGCAGCCGCGCGCCAGGACAGGGGGCCGGGGAGCTGTTTTTT.

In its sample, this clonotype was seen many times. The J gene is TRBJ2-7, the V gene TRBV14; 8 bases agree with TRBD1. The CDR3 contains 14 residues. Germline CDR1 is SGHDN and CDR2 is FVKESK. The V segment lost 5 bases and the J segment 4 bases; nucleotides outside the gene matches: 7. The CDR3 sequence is CASSSRTGIYEQYF. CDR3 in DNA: TGTGCCAGCAGCTCCCGGACAGGGATATACGAGCAGTACTTC.

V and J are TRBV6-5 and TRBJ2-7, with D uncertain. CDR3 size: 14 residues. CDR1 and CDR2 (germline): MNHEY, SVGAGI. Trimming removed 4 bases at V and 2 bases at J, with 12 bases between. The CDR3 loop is CASSSLSHTYEQYF. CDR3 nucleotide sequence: TGTGCCAGCAGTTCCCTATCCCATACCTACGAGCAGTACTTC.

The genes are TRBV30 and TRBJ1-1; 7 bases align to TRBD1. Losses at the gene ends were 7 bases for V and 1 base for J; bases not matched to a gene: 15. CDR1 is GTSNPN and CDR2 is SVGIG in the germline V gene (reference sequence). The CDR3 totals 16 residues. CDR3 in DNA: TGTGCCTCCCATTCGAGCACAGGGGCGAAGAACACTGAAGCTTTCTTT. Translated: CASHSSTGAKNTEAFF.

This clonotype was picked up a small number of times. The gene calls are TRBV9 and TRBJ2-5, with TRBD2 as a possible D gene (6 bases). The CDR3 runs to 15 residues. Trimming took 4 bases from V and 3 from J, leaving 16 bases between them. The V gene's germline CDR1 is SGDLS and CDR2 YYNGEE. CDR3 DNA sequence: TGTGCCAGCAGCCTGGGACTCCTACAGGAAGAGACCCAGTACTTC. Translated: CASSLGLLQEETQYF.

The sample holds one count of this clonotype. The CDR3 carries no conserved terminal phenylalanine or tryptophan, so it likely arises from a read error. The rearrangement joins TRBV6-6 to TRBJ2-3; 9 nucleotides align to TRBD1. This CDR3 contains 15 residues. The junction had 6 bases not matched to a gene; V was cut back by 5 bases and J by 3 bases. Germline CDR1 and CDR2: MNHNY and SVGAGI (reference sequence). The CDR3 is CASSPGQGRTDTQYL. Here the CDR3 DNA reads TGTGCCAGCAGTCCCGGACAGGGGCGGACAGATACGCAGTATTTG.

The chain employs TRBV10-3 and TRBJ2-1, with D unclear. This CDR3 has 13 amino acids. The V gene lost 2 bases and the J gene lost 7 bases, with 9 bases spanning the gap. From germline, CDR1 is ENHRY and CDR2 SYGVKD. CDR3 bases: TGTGCCATCAGTGAGGGGATCAGAAATGAGCAGTTCTTC. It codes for CAISEGIRNEQFF.

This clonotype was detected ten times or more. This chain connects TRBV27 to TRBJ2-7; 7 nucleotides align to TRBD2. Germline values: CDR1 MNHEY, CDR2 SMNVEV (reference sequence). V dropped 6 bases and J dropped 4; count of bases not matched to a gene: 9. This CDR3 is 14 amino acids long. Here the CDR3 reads CASSRREAAYEQYF. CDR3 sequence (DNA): TGTGCCAGCAGCCGCCGGGAGGCCGCATACGAGCAGTACTTC.

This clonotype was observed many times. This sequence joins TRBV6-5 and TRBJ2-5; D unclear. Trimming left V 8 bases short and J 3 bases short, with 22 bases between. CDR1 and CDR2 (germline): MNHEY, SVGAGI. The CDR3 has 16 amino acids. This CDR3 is CASLFRDPWVEETQYF. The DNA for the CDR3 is TGTGCCAGCCTCTTCCGTGACCCGTGGGTAGAAGAGACCCAGTACTTC.